The clone carrying this T cell receptor beta chain was recorded a few times. Its antigen is currently unknown. Using immunoSEQ multiplex PCR, the repertoire was profiled, and TCRdb retains in-frame clones only, with some absent. The repertoire holds roughly 50,000 clones, with around 86% as singletons. The source of the sample is a study of OX40 agonist ivuxolimab in advanced cancers. Study overall: Patients undergoing dose escalation presented with hepatocellular carcinoma, melanoma, renal cell or head and neck cancer. Overall study findings and caveats: Among the least clonally expanded were partial responders at 0.1-3.0 mg/kg.

The receptor was derived from an adult with an advanced solid tumor such as melanoma, head and neck, liver or kidney cancer. The sample consisted of CD4+ or CD8+ T cells sorted from blood, taken in a trial of the OX40 agonist ivuxolimab.

The CDR3 loop is CASSQLGLNQPQHF. Here the CDR3 DNA reads TGCGCCAGCAGCCAACTCGGCCTCAATCAGCCCCAGCATTTT. The genes are TRBV4-1 and TRBJ1-5; D is ambiguous. Trimming removed 2 bases from V and 3 bases from J, with 8 bases in between. The germline CDR1 and CDR2 sequences are MGHRA and YSYEKL. The CDR3 totals 14 residues.